This T cell receptor beta chain was obtained from a study of cytomegalovirus exposure and HLA in healthy donors. Study in general: Findings of an earlier analysis included over 95 million unique TCR beta sequences from 180 million or so T cells.

With respect to this clone: Antigen specificity is unknown.

PCR primers comprised 60 Vbeta and 13 Jbeta primers. Here immunoSEQ multiplex PCR was the method, and the copy in TCRdb shows in-frame clones only, minus some. The table gives tens of thousands of clones; the top ten clones make up about 6% of it. Overall study results and limits: Confirmation was obtained in vitro that a few CMV-associated chains are specific for CMV antigens. As was reported, the classifier diagnosed cytomegalovirus status with high specificity and sensitivity.

Germline V lookup: CDR1 SNHLY, CDR2 FYNNEI. The V end was cut by 7 bases, the J end by 7 bases, with 14 bases between. The CDR3 covers 13 residues. This chain connects TRBV2 to TRBJ2-1; D may be TRBD2 (5 bases). This receptor was identified in a human donor in good health. Source material: PBMCs. CDR3 bases: TGTGCCAGCAACTTACGGGGTGAAAATGAGCAGTTCTTC. Translated, it gives CASNLRGENEQFF.